Listed below are T cell receptor beta chains from one sample, sequenced in a study of cytomegalovirus exposure and HLA in healthy donors. Produced via immunoSEQ multiplex PCR; TCRdb's table is partial and in-frame only. The sample lists 200,000 or so clones, 82% occurring once. The sequenced material came from PBMCs. The receptors here all came from a woman aged 18-29 years in good health and CMV-seronegative. CDR3s leave out the opening cysteine and the closing phenylalanine or tryptophan.

CDR3aa | v_gene
ASSFSGLAGGPSYEQY | TRBV27
ASSYSQTVSQETQY | TRBV6-5
ASSQDVDRENGYT | TRBV4-1
ASSSGGNEQY | TRBV27
ASRRAGVPYEQY | TRBV6-5
ASSGSRGNTEAF | TRBV2
ASSQPLSSYEQY | TRBV2
ASSPPGREKLF | TRBV27
ASSNGALQRETQY | TRBV27
ASRSYEGDLGAF | TRBV6-6
ASSLEPGLAYEQY | TRBV5-1
SVENRERYGYT | TRBV29-1
ASRPDRAGELF | TRBV11-2
ASSELARGNEKLF | TRBV25-1
ASSVGGGRGQETQY | TRBV9
ASSLDSGGREQY | TRBV5-1
ASSVSGTSSYNEQF | TRBV9
ASSRSVYNEQF | TRBV19
ASSSRDGGELF | TRBV7-3
ASRLGDSEGYKGYNEQF | TRBV12-2
ASSLAWTATTNEKLF | TRBV7-8
ASSDQAYGQPQH | TRBV2
ASSPGQLELF | TRBV2
ASSPRDRSGYEQY | TRBV19
ATERGAGGYEQY | TRBV10-3
ASSLGAYMNTEAF | TRBV27
ASSWDKSLNTDTQY | TRBV5-1
ASSPRAGGSAYEQY | TRBV18
SVEDRQPVSNTEAF | TRBV29-1
AISEIYNTEAF | TRBV10-3
ASSYSPTEVDYEQY | TRBV6-5
ASSPGQGAPSGNTIY | TRBV28
ASSPHAEETQY | TRBV13
ASSSGYLQPQH | TRBV6-1
AISFGGVVNTEAF | TRBV10-3
ASGTLSSYEQY | TRBV27
SVASGGVSSTDTQY | TRBV29-1
ASRTGTGGSEAF | TRBV27
AWSRDRENTEAF | TRBV30
ASSLDGGFGEQF | TRBV5-4
ASSMGVGGALTGELF | TRBV19
ASRRSGSLHSGANVLT | TRBV18
ASSEGQQETQY | TRBV18
ASSRTLRVTEAF | TRBV14
ASSSPGLGLATYNEQF | TRBV19
ASSLEGTGGKQETQY | TRBV5-8
ASSLTSGTENEQF | TRBV5-4
ASSEVGGADNSGANVLT | TRBV6-1
ASSFETGNTGELF | TRBV5-4
ASSLQGWFAGELF | TRBV5-6
ASSLGEGLTDTQY | TRBV13
ASKQGDEQY | TRBV18
ASSLVGATYGNTIY | TRBV5-1